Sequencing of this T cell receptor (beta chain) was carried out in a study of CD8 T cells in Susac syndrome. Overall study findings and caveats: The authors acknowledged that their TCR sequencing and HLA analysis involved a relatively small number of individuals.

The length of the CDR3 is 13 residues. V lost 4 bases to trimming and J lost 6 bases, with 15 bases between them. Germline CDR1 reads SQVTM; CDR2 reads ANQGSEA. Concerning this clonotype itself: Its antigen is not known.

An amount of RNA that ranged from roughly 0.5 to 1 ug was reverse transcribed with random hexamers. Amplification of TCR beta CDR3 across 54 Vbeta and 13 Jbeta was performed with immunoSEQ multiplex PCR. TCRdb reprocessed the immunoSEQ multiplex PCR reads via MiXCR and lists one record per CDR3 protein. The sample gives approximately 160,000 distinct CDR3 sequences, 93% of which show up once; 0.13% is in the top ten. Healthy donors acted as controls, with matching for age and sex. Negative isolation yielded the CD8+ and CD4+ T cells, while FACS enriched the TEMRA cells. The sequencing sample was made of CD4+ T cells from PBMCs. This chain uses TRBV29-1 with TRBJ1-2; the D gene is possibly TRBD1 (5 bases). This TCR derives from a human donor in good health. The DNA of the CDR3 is TGCAGCGTTGGGTGGGCAGGGCTACATGGCTACACCTTC. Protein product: CSVGWAGLHGYTF.